The text below deals with one T cell receptor (beta chain). The PCR used 60 V beta and 13 J beta primers. TCRdb keeps only in-frame clones here, not all; method: immunoSEQ multiplex PCR. Of over 80,000 clones in the sample, around 90% were seen once. This CDR3 spans 16 amino acids. Germline values: CDR1 SGHRS, CDR2 YFSETQ. J gave up 4 bases and V 4 bases, and 9 bases lay outside the gene matches. The data were taken from a study of glioma-infiltrating T cells after dendritic cell vaccination. This TCR came from a human donor with glioblastoma. V and J are TRBV5-1 and TRBJ2-7; 12 bases are a match to TRBD1. The material sequenced was blood, taken before dendritic cell vaccination. DNA of the CDR3: TGCGCCAGCAGCACCCCGGGACAGGGGGCGCTTTACGAGCAGTACTTC. Translating it yields CASSTPGQGALYEQYF.